One sample yielded the 32 T cell receptor beta chains listed below, sequenced in a study of TIL therapy for anti-PD-1-resistant metastatic lung cancer. The immunoSEQ assay was v3. Produced via immunoSEQ multiplex PCR; TCRdb's table is partial and in-frame only. The repertoire includes tens of thousands of clones, just over 70% of them detected once, and roughly 5.6% sits in the top ten. Time point defined: pre-treatment sample, taken before nivolumab and TIL therapy. Pleural nodules or supraclavicular lymph nodes made up most of the excised metastases sampled. Sequenced material: tumor tissue, taken at baseline. All receptors derive from a person aged 25-80 years with non-small cell lung cancer.

The V call is TRBV5-4, the J call TRBJ2-5, with D unclear. The CDR3 has 11 amino acids. Germline V gene sequence: CDR1 SGHNT, CDR2 YYREEE (reference sequence). Trimming pared 3 bases from V and 2 bases from J, leaving 2 bases between. The CDR3 sequence: CASSSQETQYF. CDR3 DNA: TGTGCCAGCAGCTCGCAAGAGACCCAGTACTTC.

For this clone: Its ends do not fully match the called genes, so a read error is possible. This rearrangement joins TRBV5-1 to TRBJ2-1, with D perhaps being TRBD1 or TRBD2 (5 bases each). The length of the CDR3 is 12 residues. Germline-derived CDR1 and CDR2 are SGHRS and YFSETQ. The chain's CDR3 is CASTLGPTEQFF. DNA for the CDR3: TGCGCCAGCACCTTGGGACCCACGGAGCAGTTCTTC.

The V and J genes are TRBV28 and TRBJ1-5, with D tentatively TRBD1 (6 bases). The germline gives CDR1 MDHEN, CDR2 SYDVKM. Trimming took 7 bases from V and 0 from J, leaving 13 bases between them. There are 15 residues in the CDR3. The DNA of the CDR3 is TGTGCCAGCACTCCGACAGGTTATAGCAATCAGCCCCAGCATTTT. Amino acids: CASTPTGYSNQPQHF.

This clone is classed as medium-sized. The chain is built from TRBV6-1 and TRBJ1-4; D is possibly TRBD1 (6 bases). This CDR3 has 13 amino acids. Trimming stripped 7 bases from V and 12 bases from J, with 18 bases between. Germline CDR1 MNHNS, CDR2 SASEGT. The CDR3 protein is CASTPRGPAELFF. The CDR3 region has the DNA TGTGCCAGCACCCCCAGGGGCCCCGCGGAACTGTTTTTT.

The CDR3 sequence: CASSTIWTEAFF. The CDR3 DNA sequence: TGTGCCAGTAGTACGATTTGGACTGAAGCTTTCTTT. The chain links TRBV19 to TRBJ1-1; the D is unclear. Germline V gene lookup returns CDR1 LNHDA and CDR2 SQIVND (reference sequence). Trimming stripped 4 bases from V and 5 bases from J, with 8 bases between. The length of the CDR3 is 12 residues.

The genes are TRBV9 and TRBJ2-1; D possibly corresponds to TRBD2 (6 bases). Trimming left V 2 bases short and J 5 bases short, with 23 bases between. The CDR3 runs to 18 residues. CDR1 and CDR2 (germline): SGDLS, YYNGEE. CDR3 sequence (DNA): TGTGCCAGCAGCGTGGCCTTCGGGAGTGATCCGGGGGACAATGAGCAGTTCTTC. Its translation is CASSVAFGSDPGDNEQFF.

This chain uses TRBV4-1 with TRBJ2-1; D gene unclear. V dropped 4 bases and J dropped 10 bases, with 11 bases sitting between them. Per germline, CDR1 MGHRA and CDR2 YSYEKL. This CDR3 region has 12 residues. CDR3 region: CASSPARREQFF. The CDR3 region has the DNA TGCGCCAGCAGCCCCGCTAGAAGAGAGCAGTTCTTC.

This clone was picked up a small number of times. The chain carries TRBV10-1 and TRBJ1-6, with D unclear. The V end lost 4 bases, the J end lost 7 bases, and 5 bases lay between the germline ends. The CDR3 has 12 amino acids. Per the germline V gene, CDR1 is WNHNN and CDR2 is SYGVQD (reference sequence). CDR3 nucleotides: TGCGCCAGCAGTGTCGGGAATTCACCCCTCCACTTT. It translates to CASSVGNSPLHF.

J is TRBJ2-6 and V is TRBV10-3; 9 bases align to TRBD1. The ends lost 4 bases at V and 0 bases at J; junction bases unmatched: 7. This CDR3 region has 18 residues. The V gene's germline CDR1 is ENHRY and CDR2 SYGVKD. DNA of the CDR3: TGTGCCATCAGTGGTTTGACAGGGGGTAACTCTGGGGCCAACGTCCTGACTTTC. Its translation is CAISGLTGGNSGANVLTF.

This clone was recorded once. CDR3: CASSVEGGSTEAFF. CDR3 coding DNA: TGTGCCAGCAGCGTAGAGGGGGGGAGCACTGAAGCTTTCTTT. V usage is TRBV9 and J usage is TRBJ1-1; TRBD1 is a possible D gene (6 bases). The CDR3 is 14 amino acids. Trimming removed 0 bases from V and 4 bases from J, with 10 bases in between. Germline CDR1 and CDR2: SGDLS and YYNGEE.

This clone was recorded at least ten times. The rearrangement links TRBV2 to TRBJ2-7, with D possibly called TRBD1 or TRBD2 (5 bases each). In germline, CDR1 is SNHLY, CDR2 FYNNEI. Trimming left V 3 bases short and J 7 bases short, with 13 bases between. This CDR3 spans 13 amino acids. CDR3 sequence: CASSDFGTGEQYF. Written as DNA, the CDR3 is TGTGCCAGCAGTGATTTCGGGACGGGGGAGCAGTACTTC. Filled out from reference TRBV2 and TRBJ2-7, the complete variable domain reads EPEVTQTPSHQVTQMGQEVILRCVPISNHLYFYWYRQILGQKVEFLVSFYNNEISEKSEIFDDQFSVERPDGSNFTLKIRSTKLEDSAMYFCASSDFGTGEQYFGPGTRLTVT.

The V call is TRBV27, the J call TRBJ2-5; 12 nucleotides agree with TRBD1. The J segment lost 2 bases and the V segment lost 7 bases, leaving 5 bases of the junction unmatched. Germline V lookup: CDR1 MNHEY, CDR2 SMNVEV (reference sequence). The CDR3 runs 15 residues. The chain's CDR3 is CASNRDRGRQETQYF. Here the CDR3 DNA reads TGTGCCAGCAACCGGGACAGGGGGCGACAAGAGACCCAGTACTTC.

This chain joins TRBV1 and TRBJ2-5; the table assigns TRBD2, which was not confirmed against the DNA. TRBV1 is assigned pseudogene status. The CDR3 runs 19 residues. CDR3 protein: CTSSPKEGTSGRVAETQYF. In nucleotides, the CDR3 is TGCACCAGCAGCCCAAAGGAGGGGACTAGCGGGAGGGTTGCAGAGACCCAGTACTTC.

The V gene is TRBV6-1, the J gene TRBJ2-1; tentative D call: TRBD2 (5 bases). V was shortened by 8 bases and J by 3 bases, with 8 bases between the two germline ends. CDR1 MNHNS and CDR2 SASEGT come from the germline V gene. The CDR3 has 12 amino acids. The CDR3 protein is CASYGVYNEQFF. In DNA form, the CDR3 reads TGTGCCAGCTACGGGGTCTACAATGAGCAGTTCTTC.

The table lists this clone with a count of one. The rearrangement uses TRBV10-3 and TRBJ1-1, with D tentatively TRBD1 (6 bases). CDR3 size: 15 residues. Germline CDR1 ENHRY, CDR2 SYGVKD. V shed 10 bases and J shed 5 bases, with 23 bases lying between them. The CDR3 region is CATRNREDMGTEAFF. The DNA for the CDR3 is TGTGCCACCCGAAACAGGGAAGATATGGGGACTGAAGCTTTCTTT.

This chain uses TRBV13 with TRBJ2-7; TRBD2 aligns across 14 bases. With V trimmed by 5 bases and J by 4 bases, 7 bases remained unmatched. This CDR3 has 16 residues. CDR1 and CDR2 (germline): PRHDT, FYEKMQ (reference sequence). In DNA, the CDR3 is TGTGCCAGCAGCGGCCCGGGACTAGCGGGAGTTTACGAGCAGTACTTC. It codes for CASSGPGLAGVYEQYF.

The chain uses TRBV18 and TRBJ2-7; 8 bases fit TRBD1. After removal of 1 base from V and 2 bases from J, the junction contained 7 bases not matched to a gene. Germline assignment: CDR1 KGHSH and CDR2 LQKENI. CDR3 size: 16 residues. CDR3 nucleotide sequence: TGTGCCAGCTCACCACTCTCGACAGGGGCCCCCTACGAGCAGTACTTC. As protein: CASSPLSTGAPYEQYF. Using reference TRBV18 and TRBJ2-7 for the parts outside the CDR3, the full variable domain is NAGVMQNPRHLVRRRGQEARLRCSPMKGHSHVYWYRQLPEEGLKFMVYLQKENIIDESGMPKERFSAEFPKEGPSILRIQQVVRGDSAAYFCASSPLSTGAPYEQYFGPGTRLTVT.

This clone has a handful of counts. The chain couples TRBV4-1 to TRBJ1-2; D is ambiguous. Trimming cost V 0 bases and J 5 bases, with 10 bases left between them. Germline CDR1 and CDR2: MGHRA and YSYEKL. The CDR3 extends over 14 amino acids. This CDR3 reads CASSQDWLLYGYTF. The DNA of the CDR3 is TGCGCCAGCAGCCAAGATTGGTTACTGTATGGCTACACCTTC.

This clone turned up a few times. The chain links TRBV25-1 to TRBJ1-1; 8 bases fit TRBD1. CDR1 and CDR2 from the germline V gene are MGHDK and SYGVNS. The CDR3 length is 14 residues. V shed 6 bases, J shed 1 base, and the junction held 4 bases outside the gene matches. DNA for the CDR3: TGTGCCAGCAGGGGTCAGGGGGCGAACACTGAAGCTTTCTTT. This gives the protein CASRGQGANTEAFF.

The chain combines TRBV6-5 with TRBJ2-1; a possible D gene is TRBD1 (5 bases). Trimming took off 6 bases at V and 8 bases at J, with 20 bases between the two ends. Germline lookup yields CDR1 MNHEY and CDR2 SVGAGI. The CDR3 consists of 15 residues. The CDR3: CASSPRAGQVDEQFF. The CDR3, as DNA: TGTGCCAGCAGCCCTCGGGCAGGGCAAGTAGATGAGCAGTTCTTC.

This sequence joins TRBV9 and TRBJ1-4; a weak D match, TRBD1 (5 bases). Germline CDR1 is SGDLS and CDR2 is YYNGEE. This CDR3 spans 18 amino acids. Trimming cost V 3 bases and J 3 bases, with 21 bases left between them. CDR3: CASSDLTSGSVANEKLFF. CDR3 DNA: TGTGCCAGCAGCGACCTCACTTCAGGGTCGGTTGCTAATGAAAAACTGTTTTTT.

The chain is built from TRBV27 and TRBJ1-2, with 7 bases fitting TRBD1. The CDR3 is made up of 14 amino acids. CDR1 and CDR2 from the germline V gene are MNHEY and SMNVEV (reference sequence). With V trimmed by 6 bases and J by 2 bases, 6 bases remained unmatched. CDR3 nucleotide sequence: TGTGCCAGCAGCTATGACAGGGCGAACTATGGCTACACCTTC. It yields the protein CASSYDRANYGYTF.

The chain has TRBV28 and TRBJ2-1; tentative D call: TRBD1 (7 bases). This CDR3 spans 14 amino acids. Germline CDR1 and CDR2: MDHEN and SYDVKM. V was shortened by 7 bases and J by 7 bases, with 17 bases between the two germline ends. The CDR3 spells CASKGASVRNEQFF. CDR3 coding DNA: TGTGCCAGCAAGGGGGCTAGCGTCAGGAATGAGCAGTTCTTC.

The chain employs TRBV29-1 and TRBJ1-3; unclear D gene. The V gene lost 1 base and the J gene lost 2 bases, with 6 bases spanning the gap. This CDR3 is built from 13 residues. Germline assignment: CDR1 SQVTM and CDR2 ANQGSEA. In nucleotides, the CDR3 is TGCAGCGTTGAAGCTACCGCTGGAAACACCATATATTTT. This translates into CSVEATAGNTIYF. Supplemented by reference TRBV29-1 and TRBJ1-3, the full variable domain reads SAVISQKPSRDICQRGTSLTIQCQVDSQVTMMFWYRQQPGQSLTLIATANQGSEATYESGFVIDKFPISRPNLTFSTLTVSNMSPEDSSIYLCSVEATAGNTIYFGEGSWLTVV.

CDR3 protein: CASEKAGGYTF. CDR3 sequence (DNA): TGTGCCAGCGAGAAAGCTGGGGGCTACACCTTC. The chain combines TRBV6-6 with TRBJ1-2; D is unresolved. Deletions cut 8 bases from V and 8 bases from J, with 12 bases between. Per germline, CDR1 MNHNY and CDR2 SVGAGI (reference sequence). There are 11 residues in the CDR3.

The count of this clone is one. The chain recombines TRBV29-1 with TRBJ1-2, with 9 positions matching TRBD1. CDR3 length: 11 residues. Germline CDR1 reads SQVTM; CDR2 reads ANQGSEA. The ends lost 4 bases at V and 6 bases at J; junction bases unmatched: 0. The CDR3 bases are TGCAGCGTTGGACAGGGGGATGGCTACACCTTC. This codes for CSVGQGDGYTF.

A single count supports this clone. This chain joins TRBV7-8 and TRBJ2-7; 7 nucleotides line up with TRBD2. Germline CDR1 reads SGHVS; CDR2 reads FQNEAQ. After removal of 5 bases from V and 6 bases from J, the junction contained 13 bases not matched to a gene. The CDR3 has 15 amino acids. The DNA for the CDR3 is TGTGCCAGCAGCCTCCCTAGCGGCAACCTCGGCGAGCAGTACTTC. It translates to CASSLPSGNLGEQYF.

The CDR3 sequence is CASSSGTREQYF. The CDR3 region has the DNA TGTGCCAGTAGTTCGGGGACCCGCGAGCAGTACTTC. The chain couples TRBV19 to TRBJ2-7; D may be TRBD1 or TRBD2 (5 bases each). The V gene's germline CDR1 is LNHDA and CDR2 SQIVND (reference sequence). The CDR3 consists of 12 residues. The germline V and J ends were trimmed by 5 bases and 6 bases, with 11 bases remaining between them.

The V and J genes are TRBV27 and TRBJ2-7, with TRBD2 identical over 11 bases. The trim removed 3 bases at V and 4 bases at J, leaving 2 bases unmatched. The germline V gene encodes CDR1 MNHEY and CDR2 SMNVEV (reference sequence). This CDR3 comprises 14 residues. CDR3 protein: CASSFASGGYEQYF. CDR3 in DNA: TGTGCCAGCAGTTTTGCTAGCGGGGGGTACGAGCAGTACTTC.

The J gene is TRBJ2-2, the V gene TRBV19, with no clear D. Trimming left V 9 bases short and J 1 base short, with 18 bases between. The CDR3 runs to 16 residues. In germline, CDR1 is LNHDA, CDR2 SQIVND (reference sequence). CDR3 nucleotide sequence: TGTGCCAGCCTAAGGTCCGGACCCTTGAACACCGGGGAGCTGTTTTTT. This translates into CASLRSGPLNTGELFF.

This clone is a singleton in its sample. The chain uses TRBV28 and TRBJ2-7; tentatively, D is TRBD2 (6 bases). This CDR3 spans 12 amino acids. CDR1 MDHEN and CDR2 SYDVKM come from the germline V gene. Between the trimmed V and J ends, which lost 7 bases and 5 bases, there was a span of 12 bases. CDR3 nucleotides: TGTGCCAGCACAAGTCGGGGGAACGAGCAGTACTTC. It specifies CASTSRGNEQYF.

The chain carries TRBV9 and TRBJ2-7; D might be TRBD2 (5 bases). V was trimmed by 0 bases and J by 3 bases, leaving 13 bases between them. The germline V gene encodes CDR1 SGDLS and CDR2 YYNGEE. CDR3 size: 15 residues. The CDR3 is CASSVAPTRDYEQYF. In DNA form, the CDR3 reads TGTGCCAGCAGCGTAGCACCTACTAGGGACTACGAGCAGTACTTC.